The 9 T cell receptor beta chains listed next were all sequenced from one sample in a study of T cells in Graves' hyperthyroidism and ophthalmopathy. Researchers amplified the TCR beta CDR3 regions from RNA transcripts. With the HTBI primer set, the TCR CDR3 went through a first round of RT-PCR. Each CDR3 protein is one row after TCRdb ran MiXCR on the multiplex PCR reads. The repertoire holds 500,000 to 650,000 distinct CDR3 sequences, with 14% as singletons. Material: blood. These receptors came from a woman in her 40s with Graves' hyperthyroidism.

The rearrangement links TRBV6-1 to TRBJ2-4; D tentatively fits TRBD1 or TRBD2 (5 bases each). CDR1 and CDR2 (germline): MNHNS, SASEGT. The CDR3 covers 15 residues. The V gene lost 7 bases and the J gene lost 7 bases, with 20 bases spanning the gap. DNA for the CDR3: TGTGCCAGCATCGAGGGGCAGGCGGTGGGGAACATTCAGTACTTC. Its protein is CASIEGQAVGNIQYF.

In this sample, this clonotype turned up many times. The gene calls are TRBV2 and TRBJ1-6, with 7 bases that match TRBD1. V gave up 6 bases and J gave up 4 bases; unmatched junction bases: 6. The CDR3 runs to 15 residues. CDR1 is SNHLY and CDR2 is FYNNEI in the germline V gene. This CDR3 reads CASRAGQFYNSPLHF. In DNA form, the CDR3 reads TGTGCCAGCAGGGCGGGACAGTTTTATAATTCACCCCTCCACTTT. The full variable domain, rest sourced from reference TRBV2 and TRBJ1-6, is EPEVTQTPSHQVTQMGQEVILRCVPISNHLYFYWYRQILGQKVEFLVSFYNNEISEKSEIFDDQFSVERPDGSNFTLKIRSTKLEDSAMYFCASRAGQFYNSPLHFGNGTRLTVT.

V and J are TRBV19 and TRBJ2-1, with 12 bases aligning to TRBD2. Germline loops: CDR1 LNHDA, CDR2 SQIVND (reference sequence). The CDR3 is 15 amino acids. V was pared by 3 bases and J by 8 bases, with 5 bases of the junction left unmatched. The CDR3 loop reads CASSITSGRWDEQFF. DNA for the CDR3: TGTGCCAGTAGTATCACTAGCGGGAGGTGGGATGAGCAGTTCTTC.

This clonotype showed up just a few times. V usage is TRBV15 and J usage is TRBJ2-1; D not resolved. Looked up from germline, CDR1 is LNHNV and CDR2 is YYDKDF (reference sequence). Trimming removed 0 bases at V and 4 bases at J, with 10 bases between. The CDR3 has 15 amino acids. The CDR3 loop is CATSRDKNSYNEQFF. The CDR3 DNA is TGTGCCACCAGCAGAGATAAAAACAGTTACAATGAGCAGTTCTTC.

This rearrangement joins TRBV7-9 to TRBJ2-1; a possible D gene is TRBD1 (6 bases). V was clipped by 5 bases and J by 8 bases, with 13 bases between them. The CDR3 spans 13 residues. Germline assignment: CDR1 SEHNR and CDR2 FQNEAQ (reference sequence). CDR3 amino acids: CASSGDRSDEQFF. The CDR3 coding sequence is TGTGCCAGCAGCGGAGACAGGTCGGATGAGCAGTTCTTC. Together with reference TRBV7-9 and TRBJ2-1, the CDR3 gives the full variable domain: DTGVSQNPRHKITKRGQNVTFRCDPISEHNRLYWYRQTLGQGPEFLTYFQNEAQLEKSRLLSDRFSAERPKGSFSTLEIQRTEQGDSAMYLCASSGDRSDEQFFGPGTRLTVL.

The chain carries TRBV11-2 and TRBJ2-1, with 9 positions matching TRBD2. Germline CDR1 reads SGHAT; CDR2 reads FQNNGV. The CDR3 runs 14 residues. V was clipped by 5 bases and J by 6 bases; unmatched bases: 5. The CDR3 region is CASSMGTSSNEQFF. CDR3 bases: TGTGCCAGCAGCATGGGGACTAGCTCCAATGAGCAGTTCTTC.

This clonotype was detected a few times. This sequence joins TRBV5-8 and TRBJ2-5; tentative D call: TRBD1 (6 bases). CDR1 and CDR2 (germline): SGHTS, YDEGEE. The CDR3 runs to 19 residues. V was trimmed by 4 bases and J by 5 bases, leaving 30 bases between them. CDR3 sequence reads: CASSILTGPFAPTLETQYF. The CDR3 DNA follows: TGTGCCAGCAGCATACTGACAGGACCATTTGCCCCGACGCTGGAGACCCAGTACTTC.

This clonotype was seen a handful of times. CDR3 amino acids: CASSTQRSLGPYF. CDR3 sequence (DNA): TGTGCCAGCAGTACCCAGCGTTCCCTGGGCCCGTATTTT. V is TRBV28 and J is TRBJ2-3, with D uncertain. The germline V gene has CDR1 MDHEN and CDR2 SYDVKM. The CDR3 consists of 13 residues. V dropped 5 bases and J dropped 14 bases, with 20 bases sitting between them.

In this sample, this clonotype turned up many times. The chain recombines TRBV3-1 with TRBJ1-6; D might be TRBD1 (5 bases). V dropped 2 bases and J dropped 7 bases, with 12 bases sitting between them. CDR1 is LGHDT and CDR2 is YNNKEL in the germline V gene (reference sequence). CDR3 length: 15 residues. In nucleotides, the CDR3 is TGTGCCAGCAGCCAACACGACAGAACGAATTCACCCCTCCACTTT. Translation gives CASSQHDRTNSPLHF.